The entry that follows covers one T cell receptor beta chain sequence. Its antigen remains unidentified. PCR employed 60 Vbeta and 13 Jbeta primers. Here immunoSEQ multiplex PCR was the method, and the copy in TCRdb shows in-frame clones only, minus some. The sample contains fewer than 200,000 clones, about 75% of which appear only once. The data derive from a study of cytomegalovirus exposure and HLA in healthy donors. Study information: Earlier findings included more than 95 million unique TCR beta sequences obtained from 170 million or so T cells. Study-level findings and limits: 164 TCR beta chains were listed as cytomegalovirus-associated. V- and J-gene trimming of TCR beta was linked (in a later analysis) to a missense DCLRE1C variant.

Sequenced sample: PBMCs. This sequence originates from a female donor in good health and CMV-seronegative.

CDR3 bases: TGTGCCAGCAGCAAAGGGCGGGCTCCCTATGGCTACACCTTC. Encoded protein: CASSKGRAPYGYTF. The chain combines TRBV21-1 with TRBJ1-2. TRBV21-1 is given as a pseudogene. The CDR3 has 14 residues.